Sequencing of this T cell receptor (beta chain) was carried out in a study of blood T cell repertoires in COVID-19. Looking at the study overall: Spain, Italy and the United States supplied samples that represented acute and convalescent COVID-19. PBMCs, B-cell-depleted T cells, or T cells provided the cDNA or gDNA that made up the material.

Using immunoSEQ multiplex PCR, the repertoire was profiled, and TCRdb retains in-frame clones only, with some absent. The sample lists about 48,000 clones; more than 70% were seen once. Sequencing was performed on peripheral blood. The sequence derives from an elderly woman with acute or convalescent COVID-19.

The CDR3 nucleotides are TGTGCCAGCAGCTTAGCGGCGGGGGCACCCACAGATACGCAGTATTTT. It encodes CASSLAAGAPTDTQYF. The gene calls are TRBV13 and TRBJ2-3; D may be TRBD2 (7 bases). This CDR3 is built from 16 residues. V lost 1 base to trimming and J lost 2 bases, with 13 bases between them. Germline V gene data show CDR1 as PRHDT and CDR2 as FYEKMQ (reference sequence).